What follows are 13 T cell receptor beta chains derived from one specimen sequenced in a study of long-term antiretroviral therapy in people with HIV. Survey-level resolution applied to immunoSEQ assay v3.0. Only in-frame clones appear in the TCRdb table, and some are missing; sequencing was by immunoSEQ multiplex PCR. Found here are just over 15,000 clones, around 85% of them singletons; the top ten hold around 18%. This material consisted of unsorted PBMCs, taken just before starting antiretroviral therapy. Receptors originate from a man in his forties with HIV.

V and J are TRBV6-1 and TRBJ2-3; 8 bases match TRBD2. V lost 0 bases, J lost 5 bases, and 4 bases stayed unmatched. The CDR3 totals 15 residues. The germline CDR1 and CDR2 sequences are MNHNS and SASEGT. CDR3 protein: CASSEARGGVDTQYF. CDR3 bases: TGTGCCAGCAGTGAAGCTCGGGGGGGCGTAGATACGCAGTATTTT.

The count of this clone is one. The gene calls are TRBV5-3 and TRBJ2-3; maybe TRBD2 (5 bases). TRBV5-3 is classed as an ORF, of uncertain function. Trimming removed 4 bases from V and 0 bases from J, with 24 bases in between. CDR3 length equals 19 residues. DNA for the CDR3: TGTGCCAGAAGCCTAATGGGCGGACTGGCGGTCCTTAGCACAGATACGCAGTATTTT. Translating it yields CARSLMGGLAVLSTDTQYF.

The V call is TRBV7-8, the J call TRBJ1-1; D not certain. Trimming cost V 0 bases and J 9 bases, with 17 bases left between them. There are 15 residues in the CDR3. Germline V gene data show CDR1 as SGHVS and CDR2 as FQNEAQ. The CDR3 region is CASSLADVNLGQAFF. In DNA, the CDR3 is TGTGCCAGCAGCTTAGCGGATGTTAATCTGGGTCAAGCTTTCTTT.

This chain connects TRBV5-1 to TRBJ2-5; 10 bases align to TRBD1. The germline gives CDR1 SGHRS, CDR2 YFSETQ. CDR3 length: 15 residues. The V and J ends lost 4 bases and 5 bases, in that order; junction bases with no gene match: 8. The CDR3 loop reads CASSPTGGTGETQYF. CDR3 coding DNA: TGCGCCAGCAGCCCGACAGGGGGCACCGGGGAGACCCAGTACTTC.

This clone was observed a single time. The chain carries TRBV14 and TRBJ2-5, with D tentatively TRBD1 (5 bases). Trimming took off 1 base at V and 5 bases at J, with 8 bases between the two ends. Per germline, CDR1 SGHDN and CDR2 FVKESK. CDR3 length: 13 amino acids. The CDR3 is CASSQGWGETQYF. The CDR3 DNA follows: TGTGCCAGCAGCCAAGGATGGGGCGAGACCCAGTACTTC.

This sequence joins TRBV11-3 and TRBJ1-2; D is ambiguous. Germline loops: CDR1 SGHNT, CDR2 YENEEA. V was pared by 0 bases and J by 0 bases, with 11 bases between. The CDR3 has 16 residues. The CDR3 is CASSLDRYSSNYGYTF. In nucleotides, the CDR3 is TGTGCCAGCAGCTTAGATCGGTACAGCTCTAACTATGGCTACACCTTC.

The genes are TRBV2 and TRBJ2-7; TRBD1 aligns across 7 bases. After removal of 2 bases from V and 0 bases from J, the junction contained 7 bases not matched to a gene. The germline V gene has CDR1 SNHLY and CDR2 FYNNEI. The CDR3 length is 16 residues. The CDR3, as DNA: TGTGCCAGCAGTGAACTTGACAGGGTGACCTCCTACGAGCAGTACTTC. Its protein is CASSELDRVTSYEQYF.

This sequence joins TRBV11-2 and TRBJ2-3; tentative D call: TRBD2 (6 bases). There are 16 residues in the CDR3. Germline loops: CDR1 SGHAT, CDR2 FQNNGV. The V and J ends lost 5 bases and 3 bases respectively, with 18 bases between them. CDR3 sequence reads: CASSPMGLVGTDTQYF. For the CDR3, the DNA is TGTGCCAGCAGCCCCATGGGACTCGTGGGTACAGATACGCAGTATTTT. Variable domain in full (rest from reference TRBV11-2 and TRBJ2-3): EAGVAQSPRYKIIEKRQSVAFWCNPISGHATLYWYQQILGQGPKLLIQFQNNGVVDDSQLPKDRFSAERLKGVDSTLKIQPAKLEDSAVYLCASSPMGLVGTDTQYFGPGTRLTVL.

As for this clone: Germline is not matched at one junction end, which may reflect a read error. The chain employs TRBV6-1 and TRBJ1-5; 9 bases are a match to TRBD1. The CDR3 contains 14 residues. Germline CDR1 MNHNS, CDR2 SASEGT. The CDR3 bases are TGTGCCAGCAGTCCCGGGACAGGGAATCGGCCCCAGCATTTT. Its protein product is CASSPGTGNRPQHF.

This clone appeared a few times. This chain connects TRBV25-1 to TRBJ1-1, with 7 bases fitting TRBD1. V lost 6 bases and J lost 2; bases outside the gene matches: 3. Germline CDR1 is MGHDK and CDR2 is SYGVNS. The CDR3 is 13 amino acids. The CDR3 nucleotides read TGTGCCAGCAGCCACAGGGGCAACACTGAAGCTTTCTTT. Translating gives CASSHRGNTEAFF.

The V call is TRBV2, the J call TRBJ1-6, with D perhaps TRBD1 (5 bases). V was cut by 4 bases and J by 9 bases, with 13 bases left in between. This CDR3 is built from 14 residues. Germline V gene data show CDR1 as SNHLY and CDR2 as FYNNEI. The CDR3 nucleotides are TGTGCCAGCAGTGGGGACTATTTTAGTTCACCCCTCCACTTT. This encodes CASSGDYFSSPLHF.

This clone was counted a few times. The chain has TRBV5-5 and TRBJ2-3, with D possibly matching TRBD1 (5 bases). The CDR3 is 14 amino acids. Germline V gene lookup returns CDR1 SGHKS and CDR2 YYEKEE (reference sequence). V lost 4 bases to trimming and J lost 2 bases, with 11 bases between them. CDR3 bases: TGTGCCAGCAGCCCAGGGCGGAACACAGATACGCAGTATTTT. This gives the protein CASSPGRNTDTQYF.

The J gene is TRBJ2-1, the V gene TRBV7-9; D is unresolved. The ends were cut back, 5 bases at V and 7 bases at J, with 24 bases in the middle. CDR3 length: 17 amino acids. The germline gives CDR1 SEHNR, CDR2 FQNEAQ (reference sequence). CDR3: CASSPPPLVPVRNEQFF. CDR3 DNA sequence: TGTGCCAGCAGCCCACCCCCTTTGGTCCCGGTGAGGAATGAGCAGTTCTTC.